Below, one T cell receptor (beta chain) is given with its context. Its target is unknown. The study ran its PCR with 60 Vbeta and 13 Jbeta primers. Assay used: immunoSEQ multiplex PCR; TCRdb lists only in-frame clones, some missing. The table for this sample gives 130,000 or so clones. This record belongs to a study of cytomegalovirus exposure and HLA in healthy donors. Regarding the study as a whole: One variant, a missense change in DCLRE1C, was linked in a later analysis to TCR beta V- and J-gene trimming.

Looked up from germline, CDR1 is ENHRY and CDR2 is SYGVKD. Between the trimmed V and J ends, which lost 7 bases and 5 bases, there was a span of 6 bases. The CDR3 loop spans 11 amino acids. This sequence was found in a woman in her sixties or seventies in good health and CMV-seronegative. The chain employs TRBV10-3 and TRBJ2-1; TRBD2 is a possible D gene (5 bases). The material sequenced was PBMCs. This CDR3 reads CAITGNNEQFF. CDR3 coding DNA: TGTGCCATCACGGGGAACAATGAGCAGTTCTTC.